This is a list of T cell receptor beta chains from one sample in a study of blood T cell repertoires in COVID-19. Sequencing was performed with immunoSEQ multiplex PCR; in TCRdb, only in-frame clones are kept and a portion is missing. The data contain over 40,000 clones, 84% of them singletons. Sequences were obtained from peripheral blood. The receptors originated from a human donor in a cohort sampled during active COVID-19. CDR3s include the opening cysteine and the closing phenylalanine or tryptophan. Each record gives: J gene, clone size, D gene, V gene, CDR3 protein, CDR3 DNA. D genes are given only for firm matches. Size tells how often a clone was seen (once, few, many) or the class of an expanded clone, and some rows leave it out.

>TRBJ2-7|.|.|TRBV7-6
CASSSTGRGMQGGSYEQYF
TGTGCCAGCAGCTCTACCGGGAGAGGGATGCAGGGCGGCTCCTACGAGCAGTACTTC
>TRBJ1-2|.|TRBD1|TRBV28
CASSRRTGNGYTF
TGTGCCAGCAGCCGCCGGACAGGGAACGGCTACACCTTC
>TRBJ1-1|once|TRBD1|TRBV28
CASRSGGATEAFF
TGTGCCAGCAGATCAGGGGGAGCAACCGAGGCTTTCTTT
>TRBJ2-5|.|TRBD2|TRBV9
CASSVAAGGPEETQYF
TGTGCCAGCAGCGTAGCGGCGGGAGGGCCAGAAGAGACCCAGTACTTC
>TRBJ2-2|few|TRBD1|TRBV4-3
CASSLTRGFTGELFF
TGCGCCAGCAGCCTCACCAGGGGGTTCACCGGGGAGCTGTTTTTT
>TRBJ1-6|.|TRBD1|TRBV11-2
CASSLSSGTGGNSPLHF
TGTGCCAGCAGCCTCTCGTCGGGGACAGGGGGCAATTCACCCCTCCACTTT
>TRBJ2-7|.|.|TRBV30
CAWSVTGYEQYF
TGTGCCTGGAGTGTGACAGGATACGAGCAGTACTTC
>TRBJ2-7|.|.|TRBV2
CASSALVRSYEQYF
TGTGCCAGCAGTGCGCTAGTCCGCTCCTACGAGCAGTACTTC
>TRBJ2-3|.|TRBD2|TRBV24-1
CATSLSSGTKMGTDTQYF
TGTGCCACCAGTCTGAGTAGCGGGACTAAAATGGGGACAGATACGCAGTATTTT
>TRBJ2-7|.|.|TRBV5-1
CASSLVPSDSYEQYF
TGCGCCAGCAGCTTGGTGCCTAGCGACTCCTACGAGCAGTACTTC
>TRBJ2-3|.|TRBD1|TRBV28
CASSSGTGGLTDTQYF
TGTGCCAGCAGTTCAGGGACAGGGGGCTTGACAGATACGCAGTATTTT
>TRBJ2-5|.|TRBD2|TRBV9
CASSVVGETSGTTRETQYF
TGTGCCAGCAGCGTAGTAGGTGAGACTAGCGGGACAACCCGGGAGACCCAGTACTTC
>TRBJ2-3|.|.|TRBV5-8
CASSFGGWSTDTQYF
TGTGCCAGCAGCTTTGGAGGATGGAGCACAGATACGCAGTATTTT
>TRBJ2-3|.|TRBD1|TRBV6-5
CASSLDRVGTDTQYF
TGTGCCAGCAGTTTAGACAGGGTTGGGACAGATACGCAGTATTTT
>TRBJ1-1|.|.|TRBV12-1
CASSFALTRSLNTEAFF
TGTGCCAGCAGCTTTGCGCTGACACGAAGCTTGAACACTGAAGCTTTCTTT
>TRBJ1-1|.|.|TRBV11-2
CASSPGTFNTEAFF
TGTGCCAGCAGCCCCGGGACATTTAACACTGAAGCTTTCTTT
>TRBJ2-1|.|.|TRBV11-3
CASSRSASSYNEQFF
TGTGCCAGCAGTCGAAGCGCAAGCTCCTACAATGAGCAGTTCTTC
>TRBJ2-4|once|TRBD2|TRBV7-2
CASSQEREDIQYF
TGTGCCAGCAGCCAAGAGCGGGAAGACATTCAGTACTTC
>TRBJ2-2|.|TRBD1|TRBV7-2
CASSLTGAGTGELFF
TGTGCCAGCAGCTTAACAGGGGCGGGCACCGGGGAGCTGTTTTTT
>TRBJ1-2|.|.|TRBV7-9
CASSLGEYGYTF
TGTGCCAGCAGCTTAGGCGAGTATGGCTACACCTTC
>TRBJ1-6|.|TRBD1|TRBV30
CAWNGQGARAPLHF
TGTGCCTGGAACGGGCAGGGGGCAAGGGCACCCCTCCACTTT
>TRBJ2-6|.|.|TRBV27
CASRLSGNNVLTF
TGTGCCAGCAGGTTGTCGGGGAACAACGTCCTGACTTTC
>TRBJ2-1|.|TRBD2|TRBV6-2/TRBV6-3
CASSLGLAGPKEQFF
TGTGCCAGCAGTTTAGGACTAGCGGGGCCTAAGGAGCAGTTCTTC
>TRBJ1-6|.|TRBD1|TRBV5-6
CASSFGDRGALLYNSPLHF
TGTGCCAGCAGTTTCGGGGACAGGGGTGCCCTCCTTTATAATTCACCCCTCCACTTT
>TRBJ2-5|.|.|TRBV6-5
CASSYQPRETQYF
TGTGCCAGCAGTTACCAACCACGGGAGACCCAGTACTTC
>TRBJ2-7|once|TRBD2|TRBV5-1
CASSFSGLASYEQYF
TGCGCCAGCAGCTTTTCAGGACTAGCCTCCTACGAGCAGTACTTC
>TRBJ2-7|.|TRBD2|TRBV27
CASSLWPSGNGEQYF
TGTGCCAGCAGTTTATGGCCTAGCGGGAACGGAGAGCAGTACTTC
>TRBJ2-1|.|TRBD2|TRBV11-3
CASSPSGSYYNEQFF
TGTGCCAGCAGTCCCAGCGGGAGTTACTACAATGAGCAGTTCTTC
>TRBJ2-7|.|.|TRBV24-1
CATMNSGGYEQYF
TGTGCCACCATGAACAGCGGAGGGTACGAGCAGTACTTC
>TRBJ2-1|.|.|TRBV4-3
CASSQVAGFDNEQFF
TGCGCCAGCAGCCAAGTTGCGGGATTCGACAATGAGCAGTTCTTC
>TRBJ2-5|.|.|TRBV9
CASARAGLEETQYF
TGTGCCAGCGCTCGGGCGGGCTTGGAAGAGACCCAGTACTTC
>TRBJ2-7|.|.|TRBV15
CATSRDRTYEQYF
TGTGCCACCAGCAGAGATAGAACTTACGAGCAGTACTTC
>TRBJ2-1|.|.|TRBV20-1
CSGGRDEQFF
TGCAGTGGGGGGCGCGATGAGCAGTTCTTC
>TRBJ1-5|.|.|TRBV10-1
CASSGGINQPQHF
TGCGCCAGCAGTGGAGGGATCAATCAGCCCCAGCATTTT
>TRBJ2-1|.|TRBD2|TRBV19
CASSGIAGGNEQFF
TGTGCCAGTAGTGGAATAGCGGGAGGCAATGAGCAGTTCTTC
>TRBJ2-1|.|TRBD2|TRBV24-1
CATSEGTSGSDEQFF
TGTGCCACCAGTGAGGGGACTAGCGGGAGTGATGAGCAGTTCTTC
>TRBJ2-2|.|.|TRBV5-1
CASSLAGSGSTGELFF
TGCGCCAGCAGCTTGGCCGGCAGCGGTAGCACCGGGGAGCTGTTTTTT
>TRBJ1-4|.|TRBD1|TRBV6-5
CASSRTGFSTEKLFF
TGTGCCAGCAGTAGGACAGGGTTTAGCACTGAAAAACTGTTTTTT
>TRBJ2-1|.|.|TRBV20-1
CSAPFNEQFF
TGCAGTGCTCCTTTCAATGAGCAGTTCTTC